These 2 T cell receptor beta chains came from one sample sequenced in a study of vaccination effects on CD4 cells after COVID-19. Clones were sequenced by immunoSEQ multiplex PCR, and TCRdb holds only the in-frame ones, with some missing. The data show around 75,000 clones, around 70% seen once. The antigens these receptors bind are not known. Before sequencing took place, the ViraFEST assay used viral peptide pools to expand antigen-specific CD4+ T cells. The culture ran for about 11 days, and then CD4+ T cells were isolated. The infection with SARS-CoV-2 (confirmed by PCR) occurred in this person between March and December 2020. The specimen comprised CD4+ T cells from PBMCs cultured with HIV peptides, sampled before COVID-19 vaccination. Subset given: HIV-1 Nef peptide pool negative control/reference culture. Source of these receptors: a human donor who had a prior SARS-CoV-2 infection.

V and J are TRBV5-1 and TRBJ2-1; 8 bases align to TRBD2. Germline assignment: CDR1 SGHRS and CDR2 YFSETQ. V was pared by 0 bases and J by 3 bases, with 2 bases of the junction left unmatched. The length of the CDR3 is 15 residues. The CDR3 loop reads CASSLATSVYNEQFF. As DNA, the CDR3 is TGCGCCAGCAGCTTGGCGACTAGCGTCTACAATGAGCAGTTCTTC. Combining the CDR3 with reference TRBV5-1 and TRBJ2-1 gives the whole variable domain KAGVTQTPRYLIKTRGQQVTLSCSPISGHRSVSWYQQTPGQGLQFLFEYFSETQRNKGNFPGRFSGRQFSNSRSEMNVSTLELGDSALYLCASSLATSVYNEQFFGPGTRLTVL.

The genes are TRBV5-4 and TRBJ2-7, with TRBD2 matching 9 bases. The length of the CDR3 is 15 residues. CDR1 SGHNT and CDR2 YYREEE come from the germline V gene (reference sequence). V trimming: 4 bases; J trimming: 0 bases; junction bases outside the gene matches: 5. DNA for the CDR3: TGTGCCAGCAGCCCGGGACTAGCTTCCTCCTACGAGCAGTACTTC. It specifies CASSPGLASSYEQYF.